The rows below give T cell receptor beta chains drawn from one sample of a study of CXCR3-negative and CXCR3-positive naive CD8 T cells. TCRdb re-called the 5' RACE reads and gives one entry per CDR3 protein, without DNA. The listing contains about 130,000 distinct CDR3 sequences. The specimen was naive CXCR3- CD8+ T cells from blood. These receptors all stem from a human donor in good health. Some clones in this sample may be carry-over from other donors' samples. Each CDR3 is given with its conserved first and last residue. The order of the fields is V gene, J gene, CDR3 protein.

TRBV28	TRBJ2-3	CATDSGRARDTQYF
TRBV7-2	TRBJ2-3	CASSLVSGTQYF
TRBV5-1	TRBJ2-7	CASSGGHPYEQYF
TRBV13	TRBJ2-1	CASSLESSGSSYNEQFF
TRBV28	TRBJ1-5	CASSLVGVTDSNQPQHF
TRBV5-1	TRBJ1-2	CASSPGQNYGYTF
TRBV12-3/TRBV12-4	TRBJ2-7	CASSLNPKREQYF
TRBV9	TRBJ2-2	CASSVEEGGFTGELFF
TRBV7-2	TRBJ2-4	CASSLLVQVLYF
TRBV27	TRBJ1-1	CASSLSPTGGTEAFF
TRBV7-2	TRBJ2-1	CASSQLAGGNNEQFF
TRBV27	TRBJ2-7	CASSSSGGKQYF
TRBV6-5	TRBJ2-2	CARVWGLAGFGELFF
TRBV6-2/TRBV6-3	TRBJ2-7	CASSDPGTGYEQYF
TRBV9	TRBJ2-7	CASSVARHSYEQYF
TRBV12-3/TRBV12-4	TRBJ2-1	CASSPPSGDEQFF
TRBV13	TRBJ1-1	CASKTGQGTEAFF
TRBV29-1	TRBJ2-7	CSARQGARNEQYF
TRBV7-9	TRBJ2-7	CASSGGGSSVYEQYF
TRBV28	TRBJ2-1	CASSSSSTGNNEQFF
TRBV23-1	TRBJ2-7	CASPPFRDREDYEQYF
TRBV28	TRBJ1-1	CASTLGRGMNTEAFF
TRBV7-9	TRBJ2-2	CASYLLGAREQELFF
TRBV24-1	TRBJ2-5	CATSDSLDGLAGSQETQYF
TRBV6-2/TRBV6-3	TRBJ2-5	CASSVAGRRETQYF
TRBV5-1	TRBJ2-3	CASSRPGEPPDTQYF
TRBV27	TRBJ1-2	CASRSITPPHYGYTF
TRBV7-6	TRBJ2-3	CASSRTYTDTQYF
TRBV29-1	TRBJ2-2	CSVEDLPETGELFF
TRBV7-6	TRBJ2-7	CASSLEGGGYNEQYF
TRBV2	TRBJ2-1	CATFRLAGVSNEQFF
TRBV6-2/TRBV6-3	TRBJ2-1	CASSYVGTEQFF
TRBV29-1	TRBJ2-1	CSVETTDRVEQFF
TRBV12-3/TRBV12-4	TRBJ2-3	CASSLAGETDTQYF
TRBV28	TRBJ1-6	CASSLGQTGGNSPLHF
TRBV12-3/TRBV12-4	TRBJ1-2	CASSLGTQGTINYGYTF
TRBV20-1	TRBJ2-1	CSASFRSYNEQFF
TRBV28	TRBJ2-3	CASSFWGGVTDTQYF